The subject of this entry is one T cell receptor (beta chain). Its specificity is unknown. The sample is drawn from a study of response to subunit inactivated influenza vaccine. Points from the study as a whole: The authors suggested that every seasonal influenza vaccination recruits few new T cells.

TCRdb reprocessed the RT-PCR reads with MiXCR, giving one entry per CDR3 protein. The sample lists around 750,000 distinct CDR3 sequences, around 21% seen once, with about 9.4% in the top ten. The V end was cut by 1 base, the J end by 0 bases, with 16 bases between. Looked up from germline, CDR1 is LNHNV and CDR2 is YYDKDF (reference sequence). This CDR3 is 17 amino acids long. The sample in question was PBMCs from blood, obtained around 5 days after vaccination. The gene calls are TRBV15 and TRBJ2-7; D assignment may be TRBD1 or TRBD2 (5 bases each). The TCR was taken from a middle-aged man who received an inactivated influenza vaccine. CDR3 in amino acids: CATSRGDPWMSSYEQYF. The CDR3 DNA is TGTGCCACCAGCAGAGGGGACCCCTGGATGAGCTCCTACGAGCAGTACTTC.